The next 9 T cell receptor beta chains were all read from a single sample in a study of CXCR3-negative and CXCR3-positive naive CD8 T cells. In preparing the TRB cDNA libraries, 5' RACE with UMI labels was used. TCRdb reprocessed the 5' RACE reads, with one entry per CDR3 protein and no DNA. The sample table includes roughly 89,000 distinct CDR3 sequences. The specimen sequenced was naive CXCR3- CD8+ T cells from blood. Subset noted: CD45RO-CCR7+CD27+CD95- naive CD8+ T cells lacking CXCR3 (TNR3-). These receptors were collected from a human donor in good health. Some clones in this sample may be carry-over from other donors' samples.

This rearrangement joins TRBV7-9 to TRBJ2-5; TCRdb names TRBD1, which stays unverified in the absence of DNA. Germline V CDR1 and CDR2: SEHNR, FQNEAQ (reference sequence). This CDR3 region has 16 residues. This CDR3 reads CASSLLRGGLQETQYF.

The V gene is TRBV28, the J gene TRBJ2-1; TCRdb proposes TRBD1, but this gene call is untestable without DNA. The germline V gene has CDR1 MDHEN and CDR2 SYDVKM. The CDR3 consists of 14 residues. The CDR3: CASSLGVTYNEQFF.

The V and J genes are TRBV15 and TRBJ2-3; no DNA is available, so the TRBD2 call from TCRdb remains unchecked. CDR1 is LNHNV, CDR2 YYDKDF, per germline (reference sequence). The CDR3 contains 13 residues. The CDR3: CATSPPPTDTQYF.

This chain links TRBV11-2 with TRBJ1-1. Looked up from germline, CDR1 is SGHAT and CDR2 is FQNNGV. The length of the CDR3 is 12 residues. The CDR3 sequence: CASRILQLEAFF.

This clonotype is called medium-sized based on its frequency. The CDR3 sequence: CASSPWTSGRRLNEQFF. V and J are TRBV7-9 and TRBJ2-1; TCRdb designates TRBD2, a call that cannot be tested without DNA. The CDR3 consists of 17 residues. Germline CDR1 SEHNR, CDR2 FQNEAQ (reference sequence).

The V gene is TRBV29-1, the J gene TRBJ1-1. This CDR3 contains 13 residues. Germline V gives CDR1 SQVTM, CDR2 ANQGSEA. The CDR3 loop is CSGLGGVEAEAFF. The full variable domain, its missing parts supplied by reference TRBV29-1 and TRBJ1-1, is SAVISQKPSRDICQRGTSLTIQCQVDSQVTMMFWYRQQPGQSLTLIATANQGSEATYESGFVIDKFPISRPNLTFSTLTVSNMSPEDSSIYLCSGLGGVEAEAFFGQGTRLTVV.

The V call is TRBV28, the J call TRBJ2-2; TCRdb's D call of TRBD2 is untestable without DNA. The CDR3 spans 17 residues. Germline V gene data show CDR1 as MDHEN and CDR2 as SYDVKM. The CDR3 spells CASSSPTSGSNTGELFF.

V is TRBV6-4 and J is TRBJ2-1; the D call from TCRdb, TRBD2, cannot be confirmed without DNA. This CDR3 has 15 residues. The germline V gene has CDR1 MRHNA and CDR2 SNTAGT. The CDR3 sequence is CASSERASGGAGQFF.

The V gene is TRBV9, the J gene TRBJ2-1; TCRdb's D call, TRBD1, is unchecked because there is no DNA. The CDR3 is 16 residues long. In germline, CDR1 is SGDLS, CDR2 YYNGEE. The CDR3 sequence is CASSAPGGPTYNEQFF.